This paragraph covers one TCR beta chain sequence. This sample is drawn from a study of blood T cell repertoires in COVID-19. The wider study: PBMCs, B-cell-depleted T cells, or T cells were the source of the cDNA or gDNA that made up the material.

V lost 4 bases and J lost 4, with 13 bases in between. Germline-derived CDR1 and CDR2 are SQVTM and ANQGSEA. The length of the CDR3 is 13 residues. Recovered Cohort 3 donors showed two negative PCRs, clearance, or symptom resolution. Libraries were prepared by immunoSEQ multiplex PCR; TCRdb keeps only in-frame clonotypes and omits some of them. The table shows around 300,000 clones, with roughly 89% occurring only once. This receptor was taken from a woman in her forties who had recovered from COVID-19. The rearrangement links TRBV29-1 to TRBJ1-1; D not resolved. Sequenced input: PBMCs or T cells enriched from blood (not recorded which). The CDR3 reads CSVGPGGGTEAFF. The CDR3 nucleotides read TGCAGCGTTGGACCGGGAGGTGGCACTGAAGCTTTCTTT.